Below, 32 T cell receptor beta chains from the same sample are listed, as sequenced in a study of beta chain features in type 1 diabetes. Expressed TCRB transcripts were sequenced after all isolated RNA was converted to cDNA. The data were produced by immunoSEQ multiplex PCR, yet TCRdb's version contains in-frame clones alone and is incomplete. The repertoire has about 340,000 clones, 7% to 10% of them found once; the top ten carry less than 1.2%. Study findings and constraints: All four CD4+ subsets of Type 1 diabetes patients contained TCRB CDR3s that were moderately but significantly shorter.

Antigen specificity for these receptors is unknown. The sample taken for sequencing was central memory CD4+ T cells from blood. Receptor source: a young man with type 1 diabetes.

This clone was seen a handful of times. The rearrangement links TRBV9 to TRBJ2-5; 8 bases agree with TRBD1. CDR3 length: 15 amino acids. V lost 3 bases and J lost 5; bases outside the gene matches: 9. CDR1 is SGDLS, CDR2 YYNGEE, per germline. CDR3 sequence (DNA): TGTGCCAGCAGCGCGGACCTACAGGGGGTCGAGACCCAGTACTTC. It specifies CASSADLQGVETQYF.

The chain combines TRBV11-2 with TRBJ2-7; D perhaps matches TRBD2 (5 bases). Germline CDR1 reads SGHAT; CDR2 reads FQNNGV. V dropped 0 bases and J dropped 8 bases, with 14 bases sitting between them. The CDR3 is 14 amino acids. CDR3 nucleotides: TGTGCCAGCAGCTTAGAGGGGAGAAGCGTTCAGCAGTACTTC. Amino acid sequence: CASSLEGRSVQQYF.

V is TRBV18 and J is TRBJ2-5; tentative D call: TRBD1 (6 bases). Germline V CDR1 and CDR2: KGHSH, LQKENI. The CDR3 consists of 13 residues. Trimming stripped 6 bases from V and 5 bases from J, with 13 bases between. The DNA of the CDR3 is TGTGCCAGCTCTAACAGGGATTCGGAGACCCAGTACTTC. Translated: CASSNRDSETQYF.

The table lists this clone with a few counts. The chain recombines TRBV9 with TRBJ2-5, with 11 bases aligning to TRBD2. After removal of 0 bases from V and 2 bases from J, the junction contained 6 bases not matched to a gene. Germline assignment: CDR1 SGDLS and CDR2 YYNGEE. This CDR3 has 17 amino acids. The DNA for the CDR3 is TGTGCCAGCAGCGTAGGAATCCTAGCGGGGGGACAAGAGACCCAGTACTTC. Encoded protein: CASSVGILAGGQETQYF.

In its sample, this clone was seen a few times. The CDR3 bases are TGTGCCAGCAGCCCCGGGTTGGATGAGCAGTTCTTC. Protein sequence: CASSPGLDEQFF. The rearrangement joins TRBV11-2 to TRBJ2-1; D ambiguous. Germline CDR1 reads SGHAT; CDR2 reads FQNNGV. V was clipped by 5 bases and J by 8 bases, with 10 bases between them. The CDR3 runs to 12 residues. The full variable domain, completed using reference TRBV11-2 and TRBJ2-1, is EAGVAQSPRYKIIEKRQSVAFWCNPISGHATLYWYQQILGQGPKLLIQFQNNGVVDDSQLPKDRFSAERLKGVDSTLKIQPAKLEDSAVYLCASSPGLDEQFFGPGTRLTVL.

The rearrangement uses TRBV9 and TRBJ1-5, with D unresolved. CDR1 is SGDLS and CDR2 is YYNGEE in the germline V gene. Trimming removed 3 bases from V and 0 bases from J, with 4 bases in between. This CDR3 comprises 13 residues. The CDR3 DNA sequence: TGTGCCAGCAGCGCTTATAGCAATCAGCCCCAGCATTTT. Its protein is CASSAYSNQPQHF. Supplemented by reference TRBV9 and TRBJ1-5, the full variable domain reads DSGVTQTPKHLITATGQRVTLRCSPRSGDLSVYWYQQSLDQGLQFLIQYYNGEERAKGNILERFSAQQFPDLHSELNLSSLELGDSALYFCASSAYSNQPQHFGDGTRLSIL.

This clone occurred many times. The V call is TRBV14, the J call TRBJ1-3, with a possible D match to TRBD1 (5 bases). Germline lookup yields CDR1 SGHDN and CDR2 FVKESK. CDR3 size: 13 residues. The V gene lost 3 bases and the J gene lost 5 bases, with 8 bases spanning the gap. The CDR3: CASSQGLRNTIYF. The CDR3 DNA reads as TGTGCCAGCAGCCAGGGACTTCGAAACACCATATATTTT. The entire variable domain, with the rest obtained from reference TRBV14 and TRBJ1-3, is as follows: EAGVTQFPSHSVIEKGQTVTLRCDPISGHDNLYWYRRVMGKEIKFLLHFVKESKQDESGMPNNRFLAERTGGTYSTLKVQPAELEDSGVYFCASSQGLRNTIYFGEGSWLTVV.

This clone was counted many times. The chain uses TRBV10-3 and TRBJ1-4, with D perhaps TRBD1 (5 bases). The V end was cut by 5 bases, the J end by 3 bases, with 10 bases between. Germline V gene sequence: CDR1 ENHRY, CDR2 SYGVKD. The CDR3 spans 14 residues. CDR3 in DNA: TGTGCCATCAGTAGGGACGCGTCTAATGAAAAACTGTTTTTT. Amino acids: CAISRDASNEKLFF.

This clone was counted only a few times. This CDR3 is CASSFSGRSSYNEQFF. The CDR3 nucleotides read TGTGCCAGCAGCTTTTCCGGACGGAGCTCCTACAATGAGCAGTTCTTC. V usage is TRBV7-9 and J usage is TRBJ2-1; no firm D call. The CDR3 runs 16 residues. The ends were cut back, 3 bases at V and 0 bases at J, with 12 bases in the middle. Germline V gene sequence: CDR1 SEHNR, CDR2 FQNEAQ (reference sequence).

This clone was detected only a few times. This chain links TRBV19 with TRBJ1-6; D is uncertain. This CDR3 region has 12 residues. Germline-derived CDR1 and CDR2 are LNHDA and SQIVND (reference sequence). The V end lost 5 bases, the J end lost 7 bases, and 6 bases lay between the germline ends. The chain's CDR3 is CASSFPNSPLHF. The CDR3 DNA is TGTGCCAGTAGTTTTCCGAATTCACCCCTCCACTTT.

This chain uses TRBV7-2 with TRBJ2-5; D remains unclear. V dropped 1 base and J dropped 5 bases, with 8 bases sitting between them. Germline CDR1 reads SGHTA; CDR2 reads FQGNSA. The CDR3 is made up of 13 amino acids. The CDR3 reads CASSLGVLETQYF. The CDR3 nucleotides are TGTGCCAGCAGCTTAGGAGTATTGGAGACCCAGTACTTC.

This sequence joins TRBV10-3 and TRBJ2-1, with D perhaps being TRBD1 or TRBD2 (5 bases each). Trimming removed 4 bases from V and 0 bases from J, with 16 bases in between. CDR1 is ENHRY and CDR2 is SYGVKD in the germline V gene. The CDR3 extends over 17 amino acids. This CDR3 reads CAISAIASGSSYNEQFF. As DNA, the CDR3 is TGTGCCATCAGTGCTATCGCCTCAGGGAGCTCCTACAATGAGCAGTTCTTC.

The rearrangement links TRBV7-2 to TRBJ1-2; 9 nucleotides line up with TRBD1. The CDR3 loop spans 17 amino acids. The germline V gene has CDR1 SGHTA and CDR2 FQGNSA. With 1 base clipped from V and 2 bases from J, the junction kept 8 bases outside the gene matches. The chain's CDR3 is CASSLGAGQGPNYGYTF. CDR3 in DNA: TGTGCCAGCAGCTTAGGGGCGGGACAGGGACCCAACTATGGCTACACCTTC.

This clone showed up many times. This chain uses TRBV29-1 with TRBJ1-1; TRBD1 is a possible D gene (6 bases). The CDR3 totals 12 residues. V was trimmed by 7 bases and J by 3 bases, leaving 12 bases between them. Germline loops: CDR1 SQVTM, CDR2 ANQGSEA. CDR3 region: CSGWGADTEAFF. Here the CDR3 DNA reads TGCAGCGGTTGGGGGGCCGACACTGAAGCTTTCTTT.

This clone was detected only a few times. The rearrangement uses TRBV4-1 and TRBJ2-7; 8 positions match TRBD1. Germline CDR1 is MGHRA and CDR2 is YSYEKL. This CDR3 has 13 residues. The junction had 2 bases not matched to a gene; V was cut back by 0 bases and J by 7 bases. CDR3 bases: TGCGCCAGCAGCCAAGACAGGGGGCTTGAGCAGTACTTC. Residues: CASSQDRGLEQYF.

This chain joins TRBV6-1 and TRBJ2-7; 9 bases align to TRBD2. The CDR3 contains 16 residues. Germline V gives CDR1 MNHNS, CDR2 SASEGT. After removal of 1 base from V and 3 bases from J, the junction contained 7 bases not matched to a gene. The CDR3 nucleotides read TGTGCCAGCAGTGAAGGGAGTAGCGGGGGTGACTACGAGCAGTACTTC. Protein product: CASSEGSSGGDYEQYF.

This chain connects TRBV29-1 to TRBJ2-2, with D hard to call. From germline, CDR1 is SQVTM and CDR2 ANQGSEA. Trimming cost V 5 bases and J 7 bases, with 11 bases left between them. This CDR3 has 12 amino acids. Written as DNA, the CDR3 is TGCAGCGTTAGTGGGTATGGCGGGGAGCTGTTTTTT. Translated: CSVSGYGGELFF.

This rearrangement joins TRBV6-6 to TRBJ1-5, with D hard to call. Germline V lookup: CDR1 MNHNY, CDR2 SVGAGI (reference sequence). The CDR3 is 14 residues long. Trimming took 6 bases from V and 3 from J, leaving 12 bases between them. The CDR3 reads CASSNTGLNQPQHF. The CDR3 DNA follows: TGTGCCAGCAGCAACACGGGTCTCAATCAGCCCCAGCATTTT.

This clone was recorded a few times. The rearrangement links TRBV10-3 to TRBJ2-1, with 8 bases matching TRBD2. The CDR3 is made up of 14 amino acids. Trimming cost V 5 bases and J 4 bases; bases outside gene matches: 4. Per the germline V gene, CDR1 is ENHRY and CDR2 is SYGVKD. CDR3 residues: CAISTGGGYNEQFF. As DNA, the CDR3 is TGTGCCATCAGTACTGGCGGGGGGTACAATGAGCAGTTCTTC.

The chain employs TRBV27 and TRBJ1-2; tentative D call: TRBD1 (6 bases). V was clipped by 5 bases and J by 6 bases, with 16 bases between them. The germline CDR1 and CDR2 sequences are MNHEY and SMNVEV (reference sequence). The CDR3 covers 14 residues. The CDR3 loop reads CASSPGWQGNGYTF. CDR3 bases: TGTGCCAGCAGTCCTGGCTGGCAGGGGAATGGCTACACCTTC.

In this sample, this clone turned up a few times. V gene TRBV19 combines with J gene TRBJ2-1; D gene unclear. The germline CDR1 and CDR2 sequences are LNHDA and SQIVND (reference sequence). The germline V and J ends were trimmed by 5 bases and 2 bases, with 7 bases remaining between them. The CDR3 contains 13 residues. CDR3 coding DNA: TGTGCCAGTAGTCTACAGACCTACAATGAGCAGTTCTTC. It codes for CASSLQTYNEQFF.

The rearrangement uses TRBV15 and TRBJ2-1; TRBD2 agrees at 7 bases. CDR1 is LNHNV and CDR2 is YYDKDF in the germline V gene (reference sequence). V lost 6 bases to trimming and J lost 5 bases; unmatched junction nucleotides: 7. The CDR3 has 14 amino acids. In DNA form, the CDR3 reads TGTGCCACCAGGATTCCGGGGGGAAACAATGAGCAGTTCTTC. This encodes CATRIPGGNNEQFF.

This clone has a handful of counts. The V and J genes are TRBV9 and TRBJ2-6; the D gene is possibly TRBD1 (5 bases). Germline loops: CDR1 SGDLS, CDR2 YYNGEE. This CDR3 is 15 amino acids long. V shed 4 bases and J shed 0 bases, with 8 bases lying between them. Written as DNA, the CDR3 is TGTGCCAGCAGCCCCAGGGACTCTGGGGCCAACGTCCTGACTTTC. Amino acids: CASSPRDSGANVLTF.

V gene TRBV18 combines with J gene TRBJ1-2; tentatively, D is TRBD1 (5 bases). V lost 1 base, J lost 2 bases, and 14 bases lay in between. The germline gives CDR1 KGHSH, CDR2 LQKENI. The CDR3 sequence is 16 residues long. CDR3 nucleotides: TGTGCCAGCTCACCACAAGGGACCGGGATAAACTATGGCTACACCTTC. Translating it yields CASSPQGTGINYGYTF. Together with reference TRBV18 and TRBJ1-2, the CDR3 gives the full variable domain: NAGVMQNPRHLVRRRGQEARLRCSPMKGHSHVYWYRQLPEEGLKFMVYLQKENIIDESGMPKERFSAEFPKEGPSILRIQQVVRGDSAAYFCASSPQGTGINYGYTFGSGTRLTVV.

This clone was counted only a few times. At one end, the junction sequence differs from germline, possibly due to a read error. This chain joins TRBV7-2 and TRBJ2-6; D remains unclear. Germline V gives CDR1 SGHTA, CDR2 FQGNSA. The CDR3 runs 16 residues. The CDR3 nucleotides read TGCGCCAGCAGCCAAGAGGCATCCTCTGGGGCCAACGTCCTGACTTTC. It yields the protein CASSQEASSGANVLTF.

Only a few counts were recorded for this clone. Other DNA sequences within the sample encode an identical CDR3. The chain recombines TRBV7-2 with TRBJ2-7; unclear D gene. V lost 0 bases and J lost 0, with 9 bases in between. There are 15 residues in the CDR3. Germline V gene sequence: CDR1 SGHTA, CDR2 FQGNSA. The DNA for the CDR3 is TGTGCCAGCAGCTTAGCGCCGGAAAGCTCCTACGAGCAGTACTTC. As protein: CASSLAPESSYEQYF.

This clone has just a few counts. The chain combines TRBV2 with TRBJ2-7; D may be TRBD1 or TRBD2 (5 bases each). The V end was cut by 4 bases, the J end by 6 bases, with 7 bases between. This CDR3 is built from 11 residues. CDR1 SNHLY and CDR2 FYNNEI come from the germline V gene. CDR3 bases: TGTGCCAGCAGTGGGGACGGCGAGCAGTACTTC. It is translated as CASSGDGEQYF.

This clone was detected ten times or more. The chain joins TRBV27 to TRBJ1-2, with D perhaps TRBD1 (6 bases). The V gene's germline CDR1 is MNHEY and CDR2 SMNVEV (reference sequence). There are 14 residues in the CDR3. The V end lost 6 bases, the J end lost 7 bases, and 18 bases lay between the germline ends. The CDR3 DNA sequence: TGTGCCAGCAGGGGAACAGGGAGGGTGTCTGGCTACACCTTC. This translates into CASRGTGRVSGYTF.

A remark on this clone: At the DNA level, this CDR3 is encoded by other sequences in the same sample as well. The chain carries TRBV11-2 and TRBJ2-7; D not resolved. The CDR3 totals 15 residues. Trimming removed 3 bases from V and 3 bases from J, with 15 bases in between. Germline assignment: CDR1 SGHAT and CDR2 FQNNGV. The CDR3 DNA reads TGTGCCAGCAGCTTGGTTCCCCAAGGAAGCTACGAGCAGTACTTC. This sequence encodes CASSLVPQGSYEQYF.

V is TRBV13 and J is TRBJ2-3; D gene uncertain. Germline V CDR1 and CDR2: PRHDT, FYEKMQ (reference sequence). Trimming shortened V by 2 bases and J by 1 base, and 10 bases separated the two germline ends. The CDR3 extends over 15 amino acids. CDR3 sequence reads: CASSLRVGGTDTQYF. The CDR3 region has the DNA TGTGCCAGCAGCTTAAGGGTTGGGGGCACAGATACGCAGTATTTT.

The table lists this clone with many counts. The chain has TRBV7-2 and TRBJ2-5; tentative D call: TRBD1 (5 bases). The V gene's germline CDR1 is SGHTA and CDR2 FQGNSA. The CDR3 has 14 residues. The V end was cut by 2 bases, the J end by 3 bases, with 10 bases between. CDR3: CASSLQAGKETQYF. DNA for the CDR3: TGTGCCAGCAGCTTACAGGCAGGGAAAGAGACCCAGTACTTC.

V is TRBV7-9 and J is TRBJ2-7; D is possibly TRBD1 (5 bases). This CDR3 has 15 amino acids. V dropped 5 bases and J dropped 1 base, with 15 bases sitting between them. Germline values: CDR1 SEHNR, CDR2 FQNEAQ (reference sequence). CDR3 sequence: CASSPYPRGSYEQYF. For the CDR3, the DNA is TGTGCCAGCAGCCCGTATCCAAGGGGATCCTACGAGCAGTACTTC.